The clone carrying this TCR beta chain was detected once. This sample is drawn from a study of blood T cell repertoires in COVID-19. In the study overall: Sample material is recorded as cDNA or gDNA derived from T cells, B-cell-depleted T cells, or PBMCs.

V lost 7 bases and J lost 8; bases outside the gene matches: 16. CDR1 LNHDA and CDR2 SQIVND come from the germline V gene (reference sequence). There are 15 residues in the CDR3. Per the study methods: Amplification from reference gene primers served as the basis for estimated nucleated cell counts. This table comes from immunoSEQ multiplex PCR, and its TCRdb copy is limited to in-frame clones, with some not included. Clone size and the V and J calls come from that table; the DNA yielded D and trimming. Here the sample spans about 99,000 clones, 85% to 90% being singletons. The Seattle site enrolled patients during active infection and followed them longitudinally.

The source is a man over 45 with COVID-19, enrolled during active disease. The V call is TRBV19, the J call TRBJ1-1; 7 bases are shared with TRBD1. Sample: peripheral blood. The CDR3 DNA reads TGTGCCAGTACCCTACAGGGGACAGCTTTTTCAGAAGCTTTCTTT. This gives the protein CASTLQGTAFSEAFF.